This is a list of T cell receptor beta chains from one sample in a study of cytomegalovirus exposure and HLA in healthy donors. TCRdb keeps only in-frame clones here, not all; method: immunoSEQ multiplex PCR. The sample includes more than 90,000 clones, about 80% of them seen just once. Sample: PBMCs. The receptors were gathered from a man aged 35-49 years in good health and CMV-seronegative. Both conserved end residues are part of each CDR3. D genes are given only for firm matches. Size tells how often a clone was seen (once, few, many) or the class of an expanded clone, and some rows leave it out.

TGTGCCAGCAGCTTGTCAGGGGCTGTATCGTACGAGCAGTACTTC,CASSLSGAVSYEQYF,TRBV5-5,-,TRBJ2-7,-
TGTGCCAGCAGCTTAGTTAGCGGAGAATACAATGAGCAGTTCTTC,CASSLVSGEYNEQFF,TRBV11-3,-,TRBJ2-1,-
TGTGCCAGTAGTATCAGTCGGGACAGAACCACCGGGGAGCTGTTTTTT,CASSISRDRTTGELFF,TRBV19,TRBD1,TRBJ2-2,-
TGTGCCAGCAGCTTATCCAGCGGGAGTGGAGATACGCAGTATTTT,CASSLSSGSGDTQYF,TRBV7-2,TRBD2,TRBJ2-3,-
TGCGCCAGCAGCATAGGGACAGGGGGAGAGACCCAGTACTTC,CASSIGTGGETQYF,TRBV5-1,TRBD1,TRBJ2-5,-
TGTGCCAGCAGTTTATCACCGGGGGGTACTGAAGCTTTCTTT,CASSLSPGGTEAFF,TRBV28,-,TRBJ1-1,-
TGTGCCAGTAGTGGGGGGGGAGTCCAAGAGACCCAGTACTTC,CASSGGGVQETQYF,TRBV19,TRBD2,TRBJ2-5,-
TGTGCCAGCAGCCCACTAGGGAACACCGGGGAGCTGTTTTTT,CASSPLGNTGELFF,TRBV7-2,-,TRBJ2-2,few
TGTGCCAGCAGCCCATCGATCCTTAGCTCCTACAATGAGCAGTTCTTC,CASSPSILSSYNEQFF,TRBV9,-,TRBJ2-1,-
TGTGCCAGCAGTTACCTACTAGCGGGTACCGGGGAGCTGTTTTTT,CASSYLLAGTGELFF,TRBV6-6,TRBD2,TRBJ2-2,few
TGTGCCAGCAGCTTACGCGGGTTGATGATGGTCCAGTATTTT,CASSLRGLMMVQYF,TRBV7-2,-,TRBJ2-3,-
TGCAGCGTTGAATTTTCTAGCGGGAGGGCTAGTGAGCAGTTCTTC,CSVEFSSGRASEQFF,TRBV29-1,TRBD2,TRBJ2-1,-
TGTGCCAGCAGTCAACAGGGGAGGGAGCAGTACTTC,CASSQQGREQYF,TRBV7-9,-,TRBJ2-7,-
TGTGCCAGCAGTTACTCGAAAGCCGCAGGTCTTGAAGCTTTCTTT,CASSYSKAAGLEAFF,TRBV6-6,-,TRBJ1-1,few
TGTGCCAGCAGCCCGTCCACATCCAACTATGGCTACACCTTC,CASSPSTSNYGYTF,TRBV7-9,-,TRBJ1-2,few
TGCGCCAGCAGCTTGGGACTAGCCAAAAACATTCAGTACTTC,CASSLGLAKNIQYF,TRBV5-1,-,TRBJ2-4,once
TGTGCCAGCAGCTTGGACCTGGGCGGGGGATATGGCTACACCTTC,CASSLDLGGGYGYTF,TRBV5-4,-,TRBJ1-2,-
TGCGCCAGCAGTGAGTCGACGGGACAGGGGTTTTTCGGTGAAAAACTGTTTTTT,CASSESTGQGFFGEKLFF,TRBV10-1,TRBD1,TRBJ1-4,-
TGTGCCAGCAACCAAAACTTGGGGACAGTCATGAACACTGAAGCTTTCTTT,CASNQNLGTVMNTEAFF,TRBV7-9,TRBD1,TRBJ1-1,few
TGTGCCAGCAGCCGAGAAAGGGGCGGCTATGGCTACACCTTC,CASSRERGGYGYTF,TRBV7-3,-,TRBJ1-2,-
TGTGCCAGCTCACCACGCCGACAGGAGCTCTATGGCTACACCTTC,CASSPRRQELYGYTF,TRBV18,-,TRBJ1-2,-
TGTGCCAGTAGTATCGGGACAGATACGCAGTATTTT,CASSIGTDTQYF,TRBV19,-,TRBJ2-3,-
TGTGCCAGCAGCTTACTGGGGAGCGGCACAGATACGCAGTATTTT,CASSLLGSGTDTQYF,TRBV11-2,-,TRBJ2-3,-